Following are 30 T cell receptor beta chains from one sample sequenced in a study of control samples from healthy donors and cancer patients. Libraries were prepared by immunoSEQ multiplex PCR; TCRdb keeps only in-frame clonotypes and omits some of them. This sample has about 130,000 clones, with approximately 90% found just once. The sequenced sample was blood. These TCRs come from a young man in good health.

The V gene is TRBV6-5, the J gene TRBJ1-2; no firm D call. Germline CDR1 MNHEY, CDR2 SVGAGI. Trimming took 4 bases from V and 0 from J, leaving 9 bases between them. The CDR3 covers 14 residues. As DNA, the CDR3 is TGTGCCAGCAGTTTGTCCGTCTCTAACTATGGCTACACCTTC. The encoded protein is CASSLSVSNYGYTF.

The count of this clone is one. The V gene is TRBV13, the J gene TRBJ2-5; 9 bases align to TRBD1. Germline loops: CDR1 PRHDT, CDR2 FYEKMQ (reference sequence). V lost 5 bases to trimming and J lost 3 bases; unmatched junction nucleotides: 7. The CDR3 runs to 15 residues. CDR3 residues: CASSGWDREEETQYF. CDR3 nucleotides: TGTGCCAGCAGCGGTTGGGACAGGGAAGAAGAGACCCAGTACTTC.

V and J are TRBV29-1 and TRBJ1-2; possible D gene TRBD1, 6 bases. CDR1 SQVTM and CDR2 ANQGSEA come from the germline V gene. This CDR3 has 15 residues. Trimming stripped 1 base from V and 2 bases from J, with 14 bases between. The chain's CDR3 is CSVEGTGRSNYGYTF. The CDR3 DNA reads as TGCAGCGTTGAAGGAACAGGGAGGAGCAACTATGGCTACACCTTC.

The rearrangement joins TRBV4-1 to TRBJ1-6, with unresolved D. This CDR3 spans 16 amino acids. Germline V gene data show CDR1 as MGHRA and CDR2 as YSYEKL. The ends were cut back, 1 base at V and 7 bases at J, with 14 bases in the middle. Here the CDR3 reads CASSQAGQRRNSPLHF. DNA for the CDR3: TGCGCCAGCAGCCAAGCCGGGCAGCGTCGCAATTCACCCCTCCACTTT.

J is TRBJ2-2 and V is TRBV12-5, with TRBD2 matching over 16 bases. From germline, CDR1 is LGHNT and CDR2 FRNRAP. Trimming at V came to 9 bases and at J to 4 bases, leaving 11 bases not matched to a gene. The CDR3 is 18 amino acids. This chain's CDR3 is CARGAGLAGGSSTGELFF. The CDR3 nucleotides are TGTGCTAGGGGTGCGGGACTAGCGGGGGGGAGTAGCACCGGGGAGCTGTTTTTT.

The chain couples TRBV9 to TRBJ2-1, with TRBD1 identical over 9 bases. The trim removed 3 bases at V and 7 bases at J, leaving 5 bases unmatched. Germline assignment: CDR1 SGDLS and CDR2 YYNGEE. This CDR3 region has 14 residues. CDR3 amino acids: CASSAPTGGNEQFF. The DNA of the CDR3 is TGTGCCAGCAGCGCCCCGACAGGGGGGAATGAGCAGTTCTTC.

The CDR3 DNA reads TGTGCCTGGGCGGGGAACAGCAGATTGAACTATGGCTACACCTTC. Its translation: CAWAGNSRLNYGYTF. The V gene is TRBV30, the J gene TRBJ1-2; D call uncertain. Germline CDR1 reads GTSNPN; CDR2 reads SVGIG (reference sequence). CDR3 length equals 15 residues. V lost 5 bases to trimming and J lost 2 bases, with 18 bases between them.

The chain joins TRBV15 to TRBJ1-5, with unresolved D. CDR1 is LNHNV, CDR2 YYDKDF, per germline (reference sequence). V lost 1 base, J lost 4 bases, and 11 bases lay in between. The CDR3 loop spans 15 amino acids. The CDR3 here is CATSRGSGLNQPQHF. CDR3 sequence (DNA): TGTGCCACCAGCAGAGGGTCCGGACTGAATCAGCCCCAGCATTTT.

There are many counts of this clone. The chain is built from TRBV21-1 and TRBJ2-5; TRBD2, the table's D call, was not compared with the DNA. TRBV21-1 is classified as a pseudogene. The CDR3 covers 18 residues. This chain's CDR3 is CASSSKGGEGRAQETQYF. DNA of the CDR3: TGTGCCAGCAGCAGCAAAGGGGGTGAAGGGAGGGCTCAAGAGACCCAGTACTTC.

This chain connects TRBV30 to TRBJ1-5, with D uncertain. The V gene's germline CDR1 is GTSNPN and CDR2 SVGIG (reference sequence). With 0 bases removed from V and 4 bases from J, the gap between germline ends came to 7 bases. CDR3 length equals 13 residues. The CDR3 reads CAWSVLKNQPQHF. CDR3 bases: TGTGCCTGGAGTGTACTGAAAAATCAGCCCCAGCATTTT.

V is TRBV12-3 or TRBV12-4 and J is TRBJ2-2; D is perhaps TRBD1 (5 bases). The CDR3 consists of 13 residues. With 5 bases removed from V and 6 bases from J, the gap between germline ends came to 10 bases. CDR3 coding DNA: TGTGCCAGCAGTACAGGTTCACCCGGGGAGCTGTTTTTT. Its protein product is CASSTGSPGELFF.

This clone has just one count. The chain joins TRBV6-1 to TRBJ2-7; TRBD2 is a possible D gene (6 bases). The CDR3 is made up of 14 amino acids. CDR1 and CDR2 from the germline V gene are MNHNS and SASEGT. V lost 2 bases and J lost 5, with 13 bases in between. CDR3 in DNA: TGTGCCAGCAGTGAATTCGGGCGGGGCAACGAGCAGTACTTC. Protein product: CASSEFGRGNEQYF.

This clone was picked up one time. V gene TRBV5-6 combines with J gene TRBJ2-7, with D possibly being TRBD1 (6 bases). The germline V and J ends were trimmed by 4 bases and 1 base, with 9 bases remaining between them. This CDR3 has 13 residues. CDR1 is SGHDT and CDR2 is YYEEEE in the germline V gene. The chain's CDR3 is CASSGGQSYEQYF. CDR3 coding DNA: TGTGCCAGCAGCGGCGGACAGTCCTACGAGCAGTACTTC.

About this clone itself: A far larger clone is just one base off, so this is likely a read error. Other nucleotide sequences in the sample specify the same CDR3. The chain employs TRBV6-1 and TRBJ1-5, with TRBD1 matching over 7 bases. The CDR3 has 15 residues. CDR1 is MNHNS and CDR2 is SASEGT in the germline V gene. CDR3 in amino acids: CASSEGQGNPQPQHF. In DNA, the CDR3 is TGTGCCAGCAGTGAAGGACAGGGCAACCCTCAGCCTCAGCATTTT.

The chain combines TRBV27 with TRBJ1-1, with D possibly matching TRBD1 (5 bases). Germline lookup yields CDR1 MNHEY and CDR2 SMNVEV (reference sequence). Trimming pared 6 bases from V and 0 bases from J, leaving 11 bases between. The CDR3 runs to 14 residues. The CDR3 DNA reads as TGTGCCAGCAGGAGAGGACAATTGAACACTGAAGCTTTCTTT. This encodes CASRRGQLNTEAFF.

The chain combines TRBV5-6 with TRBJ2-7; weak D call: TRBD1 (6 bases). The V gene's germline CDR1 is SGHDT and CDR2 YYEEEE. The length of the CDR3 is 15 residues. Trimming removed 1 base from V and 0 bases from J, with 11 bases in between. The CDR3 bases are TGTGCCAGCAGCTTGATTTGGACAGTCTCCTACGAGCAGTACTTC. Translation gives CASSLIWTVSYEQYF.

The CDR3 sequence: CAWSVLGQGVAEQYF. The CDR3 nucleotides are TGTGCCTGGAGTGTACTAGGACAGGGTGTCGCCGAGCAGTACTTC. This chain connects TRBV30 to TRBJ2-7; TRBD1 matches 8 bases. The CDR3 totals 15 residues. The V and J ends lost 0 bases and 6 bases, in that order; junction bases with no gene match: 10. Germline V gives CDR1 GTSNPN, CDR2 SVGIG (reference sequence).

This chain links TRBV5-1 with TRBJ2-1; D perhaps matches TRBD1 (6 bases). This CDR3 is 16 amino acids long. The germline CDR1 and CDR2 sequences are SGHRS and YFSETQ. Between the trimmed V and J ends, which lost 1 base and 8 bases, there was a span of 19 bases. CDR3 sequence (DNA): TGCGCCAGCAGCTTGTCCCTCGATTACAGGGACGATGAGCAGTTCTTC. Protein product: CASSLSLDYRDDEQFF.

V is TRBV10-3 and J is TRBJ2-7; D call uncertain. V lost 7 bases to trimming and J lost 4 bases, with 14 bases between them. CDR3 length: 13 residues. The V gene's germline CDR1 is ENHRY and CDR2 SYGVKD. The CDR3 DNA is TGTGCCATCAATACTGACACCTCATACGAGCAGTACTTC. Encoded protein: CAINTDTSYEQYF.

The chain uses TRBV30 and TRBJ2-5, with a tentative D call TRBD1 (5 bases). Trimming took off 2 bases at V and 5 bases at J, with 9 bases between the two ends. The CDR3 has 12 residues. In germline, CDR1 is GTSNPN, CDR2 SVGIG (reference sequence). In DNA, the CDR3 is TGTGCCTGGAGTCCAGGGTCTGAGACCCAGTACTTC. It encodes CAWSPGSETQYF.

The V gene is TRBV9, the J gene TRBJ2-2, with 8 positions matching TRBD1. V was pared by 8 bases and J by 4 bases, with 7 bases of the junction left unmatched. CDR1 and CDR2 from the germline V gene are SGDLS and YYNGEE. CDR3 length: 14 residues. The chain's CDR3 is CASLQGAGTGELFF. The CDR3 DNA reads as TGTGCCAGTCTCCAGGGGGCGGGCACCGGGGAGCTGTTTTTT.

Only a few counts were recorded for this clone. The chain is built from TRBV4-1 and TRBJ2-1, with 10 bases aligning to TRBD2. Germline loops: CDR1 MGHRA, CDR2 YSYEKL. The junction had 15 bases not matched to a gene; V was cut back by 0 bases and J by 7 bases. The CDR3 runs to 19 residues. This CDR3 is CASSQERLSSGGPWNEQFF. The CDR3 nucleotides are TGCGCCAGCAGCCAAGAAAGGCTTTCTAGCGGGGGCCCCTGGAATGAGCAGTTCTTC.

Of note for this clone: Other DNA sequences in the sample encode the same CDR3. The chain has TRBV9 and TRBJ2-1; D possibly corresponds to TRBD1 (6 bases). The CDR3 has 14 amino acids. V was pared by 2 bases and J by 2 bases, with 8 bases between. The germline gives CDR1 SGDLS, CDR2 YYNGEE. DNA of the CDR3: TGTGCCAGCAGCGTCGGGGACACCTACAATGAGCAGTTCTTC. Protein product: CASSVGDTYNEQFF.

This clone was found a few times. The chain couples TRBV7-9 to TRBJ2-2; either TRBD1 or TRBD2 may supply D (5 bases each). The length of the CDR3 is 15 residues. CDR1 is SEHNR and CDR2 is FQNEAQ in the germline V gene (reference sequence). V lost 4 bases to trimming and J lost 0 bases, with 9 bases between them. CDR3 region: CASSWGPTNTGELFF. The CDR3 region has the DNA TGTGCCAGCAGCTGGGGACCGACGAACACCGGGGAGCTGTTTTTT.

The chain employs TRBV2 and TRBJ1-3, with 7 bases fitting TRBD1. V shed 6 bases and J 4 bases; nucleotides not matched to a gene: 9. The CDR3 consists of 15 residues. CDR1 SNHLY and CDR2 FYNNEI come from the germline V gene. The CDR3 nucleotides are TGTGCCAGCAGCTATTACACAGGGGACGGAAACACCATATATTTT. It is translated as CASSYYTGDGNTIYF.

This chain links TRBV3-1 (or the pseudogene TRBV3-2) with TRBJ1-2, with D perhaps TRBD1 (5 bases). The V gene's germline CDR1 is LGHDT and CDR2 YNNKEL (reference sequence). Between the trimmed V and J ends, which lost 1 base and 8 bases, there was a span of 11 bases. The length of the CDR3 is 13 residues. DNA of the CDR3: TGTGCCAGCAGCCAAGGGTACGGGGACGGCTACACCTTC. It codes for CASSQGYGDGYTF.

As for this clone: The sample carries other DNA sequences with the same CDR3. The chain couples TRBV5-1 to TRBJ1-3, with unresolved D. Germline V lookup: CDR1 SGHRS, CDR2 YFSETQ. Trimming stripped 2 bases from V and 4 bases from J, with 10 bases between. The CDR3 is made up of 14 amino acids. The CDR3 region is CASSLKPGGNTIYF. The CDR3 nucleotides read TGCGCCAGCAGCTTAAAACCGGGCGGAAACACCATATATTTT.

This chain uses TRBV7-5 with TRBJ2-3; the table gives TRBD2 as D, unverified against the DNA. TRBV7-5 is tagged as a pseudogene. CDR3 length: 20 residues. The CDR3 loop reads CVRSSPGRSGGGKVADTQYF. The DNA of the CDR3 is TGTGTCAGAAGCTCCCCTGGTCGTAGCGGGGGGGGGAAGGTGGCAGATACGCAGTATTTT.

This clone was counted only a few times. The chain has TRBV6-4 and TRBJ2-3; no firm D call. CDR3 length equals 13 residues. CDR1 and CDR2 from the germline V gene are MRHNA and SNTAGT. Trimming took off 4 bases at V and 1 base at J, with 6 bases between the two ends. The CDR3 reads CASSVSGTDTQYF. CDR3 nucleotides: TGTGCCAGCAGTGTTTCGGGCACAGATACGCAGTATTTT.

The rearrangement uses TRBV19 and TRBJ2-2, with D tentatively TRBD1 or TRBD2 (5 bases each). This CDR3 comprises 14 residues. Germline loops: CDR1 LNHDA, CDR2 SQIVND (reference sequence). With 4 bases removed from V and 5 bases from J, the gap between germline ends came to 11 bases. The CDR3 reads CASSSAGRTGELFF. CDR3 bases: TGTGCCAGTAGTAGTGCAGGGAGAACCGGGGAGCTGTTTTTT.